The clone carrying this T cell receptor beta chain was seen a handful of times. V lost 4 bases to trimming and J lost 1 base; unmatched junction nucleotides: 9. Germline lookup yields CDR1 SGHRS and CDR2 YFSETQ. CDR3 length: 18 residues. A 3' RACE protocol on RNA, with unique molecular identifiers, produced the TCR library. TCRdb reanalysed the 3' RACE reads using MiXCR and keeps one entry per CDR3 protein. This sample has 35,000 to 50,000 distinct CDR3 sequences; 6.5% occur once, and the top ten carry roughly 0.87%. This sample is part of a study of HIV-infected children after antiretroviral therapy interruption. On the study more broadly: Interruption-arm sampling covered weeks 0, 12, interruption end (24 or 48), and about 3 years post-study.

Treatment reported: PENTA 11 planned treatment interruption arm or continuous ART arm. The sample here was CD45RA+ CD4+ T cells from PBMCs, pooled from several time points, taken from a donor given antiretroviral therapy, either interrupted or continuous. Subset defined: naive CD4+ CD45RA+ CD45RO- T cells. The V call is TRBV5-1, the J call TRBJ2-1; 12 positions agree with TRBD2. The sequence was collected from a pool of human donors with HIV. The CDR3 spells CASSLWTSGTKSYNEQFF. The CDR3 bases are TGCGCCAGCAGCCTATGGACTAGCGGGACAAAATCCTACAATGAGCAGTTCTTC. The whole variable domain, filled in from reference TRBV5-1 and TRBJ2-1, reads KAGVTQTPRYLIKTRGQQVTLSCSPISGHRSVSWYQQTPGQGLQFLFEYFSETQRNKGNFPGRFSGRQFSNSRSEMNVSTLELGDSALYLCASSLWTSGTKSYNEQFFGPGTRLTVL.